This is a list of T cell receptor beta chains from one sample in a study of T cell responses to AZD1222 COVID-19 vaccine. The protocol was immunoSEQ multiplex PCR, while the TCRdb copy is restricted to in-frame clones and leaves out a portion. Of 150,000 to 160,000 clones in the sample, more than 90% were seen once. The specimen comprised peripheral blood, sampled 28 days after the second AZD1222 dose. The receptors derive from an adult who received the AZD1222 COVID-19 vaccine. CDR3s leave out the opening cysteine and the closing phenylalanine or tryptophan.

V	J	CDR3
TRBV28	TRBJ2-7	AVRPGLAEPYEQY
TRBV6-1	TRBJ1-2	ASSEAHGGTYGYT
TRBV30	TRBJ1-2	ACDPQGVYGYT
TRBV30	TRBJ1-1	AWNFGGRTEAF
TRBV18	TRBJ2-7	ASSPGTGEGEQY
TRBV27	TRBJ2-7	ASSSARGFTYEQY
TRBV28	TRBJ1-3	ASSLWGGYSGNTIY
TRBV28	TRBJ2-3	ASRPVLGQGSTDTQY
TRBV20-1	TRBJ1-1	SASFNTEAF
TRBV5-1	TRBJ2-1	ASSLSGGAGFEQF
TRBV7-2	TRBJ1-6	ASSLGDRKNSPLH
TRBV27	TRBJ2-3	ASSLDWASALPNPDTQY
TRBV6-5	TRBJ2-2	ASSLLAPNLGELF
TRBV6-5	TRBJ2-7	ASSPRDSSVYEQY
TRBV7-2	TRBJ2-5	ASSFLAGGQETQY
TRBV18	TRBJ2-2	ASSQGHRSTGELF
TRBV7-3	TRBJ2-1	ASSLPVEQGAGVDGEQF
TRBV15	TRBJ1-1	ATSPKGNTEAF
TRBV18	TRBJ2-1	ASSPPGRGGNEQF
TRBV7-6	TRBJ2-7	ASSLGQGHGYEQY
TRBV10-3	TRBJ2-7	AISQQGGIYEQY
TRBV28	TRBJ1-1	ASSGHEKAF
TRBV6-5	TRBJ2-3	ASTQRRGSTDTQY
TRBV11-2	TRBJ2-7	ASTKTGGLTYEQY